A single sample gave rise to the 21 T cell receptor beta chains below, sequenced in a study of T cells in Graves' hyperthyroidism and ophthalmopathy (dated by TCRdb to the late 2010s). Library preparation employed multiplex PCR. TCRdb lists the instrument as Illumina HiSeq 2000. The TCR beta CDR3 regions were amplified from the RNA transcripts. The TCR CDR3 was subjected to a first round of RT-PCR using the HTBI primer set and the Qiagen OneStep RT-PCR kit. Starting from the raw public reads, TCRdb applied fastp trimming at Q25, assembled clones with MiXCR and retained in-frame beta chains. When rows share a CDR3 protein, they turn into one entry using the most common DNA and genes. Across this sample there are around 500,000 distinct CDR3 sequences, with about 16% seen only once. 29% of the sample is held by the ten biggest clonotypes. Sequenced material: blood. All receptors come from a woman under 40 with Graves' ophthalmopathy.

The rearrangement uses TRBV20-1 and TRBJ2-5, with no clear D. The CDR3 is 13 residues long. The germline V gene encodes CDR1 DFQATT and CDR2 SNEGSKA (reference sequence). V was pared by 3 bases and J by 5 bases, with 13 bases between. The CDR3 region has the DNA TGCAGTGCTAGGCCCCAAGGGTTCGAGACCCAGTACTTC. It is translated as CSARPQGFETQYF.

There are many counts of this clonotype. The chain couples TRBV5-6 to TRBJ2-7, with D uncertain. From germline, CDR1 is SGHDT and CDR2 YYEEEE. V lost 1 base to trimming and J lost 1 base, with 12 bases between them. The CDR3 spans 15 residues. CDR3 DNA: TGTGCCAGCAGCTTGTTCACTGGCGGATCCTACGAGCAGTACTTC. This sequence encodes CASSLFTGGSYEQYF.

This clonotype was seen ten or more times. J is TRBJ2-3 and V is TRBV20-1; D gene ambiguous. Between the trimmed V and J ends, which lost 2 bases and 6 bases, there was a span of 3 bases. The germline V gene has CDR1 DFQATT and CDR2 SNEGSKA (reference sequence). The CDR3 extends over 10 amino acids. CDR3 coding DNA: TGCAGTGCTAGAAAGGATACGCAGTATTTT. Amino acids: CSARKDTQYF.

The gene calls are TRBV20-1 and TRBJ2-2, with 14 nucleotides matching TRBD2. The V segment lost 6 bases and the J segment 5 bases; nucleotides outside the gene matches: 8. Per germline, CDR1 DFQATT and CDR2 SNEGSKA (reference sequence). CDR3 length: 16 residues. DNA for the CDR3: TGCAGTGCCCACACGGGACTAGCGGGAGTTACCGGGGAGCTGTTTTTT. It translates to CSAHTGLAGVTGELFF.

The chain has TRBV5-8 and TRBJ2-3; the D gene is possibly TRBD1 (5 bases). Germline CDR1 SGHTS, CDR2 YDEGEE. This CDR3 is 15 amino acids long. Trimming shortened V by 1 base and J by 0 bases, and 9 bases separated the two germline ends. The CDR3 sequence: CASSLPGKSTDTQYF. CDR3 bases: TGTGCCAGCAGCTTGCCAGGGAAAAGCACAGATACGCAGTATTTT.

The CDR3: CATNSGVTDTQYF. The CDR3, as DNA: TGTGCCACCAATTCGGGGGTCACAGATACGCAGTATTTT. The V call is TRBV24-1, the J call TRBJ2-3, with a weak D call TRBD2 (6 bases). The germline CDR1 and CDR2 sequences are KGHDR and SFDVKD. CDR3 size: 13 residues. V gave up 8 bases and J gave up 2 bases, with 10 bases separating them.

This chain joins TRBV11-2 and TRBJ1-2; weak D call: TRBD1 (6 bases). The V end lost 5 bases, the J end lost 3 bases, and 10 bases lay between the germline ends. The CDR3 spans 13 residues. From germline, CDR1 is SGHAT and CDR2 FQNNGV. This CDR3 is CASSQTGYYGYTF. Written as DNA, the CDR3 is TGTGCCAGCAGCCAGACAGGATACTATGGCTACACCTTC.

The chain uses TRBV5-1 and TRBJ2-7; 8 positions match TRBD2. V dropped 6 bases and J dropped 3; count of bases not matched to a gene: 8. Germline values: CDR1 SGHRS, CDR2 YFSETQ. This CDR3 has 14 amino acids. CDR3 in amino acids: CASMRGDSNYEQYF. CDR3 bases: TGCGCCAGCATGCGGGGGGACTCTAACTACGAGCAGTACTTC.

This clonotype was detected many times. The chain has TRBV5-1 and TRBJ2-5, with a weak D call TRBD1 (6 bases). V lost 3 bases, J lost 5 bases, and 17 bases lay in between. The germline V gene has CDR1 SGHRS and CDR2 YFSETQ. This CDR3 has 15 residues. In DNA, the CDR3 is TGCGCCAGCAGCTACGGGACATCCCAGGGGGAGACCCAGTACTTC. Residues: CASSYGTSQGETQYF.

This clonotype was observed at least ten times. The chain employs TRBV7-9 and TRBJ2-5; TRBD1 is a possible D gene (6 bases). The CDR3 has 13 residues. Germline CDR1 SEHNR, CDR2 FQNEAQ (reference sequence). Trimming removed 5 bases from V and 10 bases from J, with 17 bases in between. The CDR3 coding sequence is TGTGCCAGCAGCCGAGCGGTGGGGACAAGCCAGTACTTC. It is translated as CASSRAVGTSQYF.

This clonotype was detected only a few times. J is TRBJ2-5 and V is TRBV12-3 or TRBV12-4, with 9 bases identical to TRBD2. V was clipped by 7 bases and J by 5 bases; unmatched bases: 5. The CDR3 loop spans 13 amino acids. Here the CDR3 DNA reads TGTGCCAGCACCCGGACTAGCGCCGAGACCCAGTACTTC. This translates into CASTRTSAETQYF.

Many counts were recorded for this clonotype. The CDR3 region has the DNA TGTGCCAGCGGGTGGGGAAACACTGAAGCTTTCTTT. Translation gives CASGWGNTEAFF. This chain uses TRBV6-2 or TRBV6-3 with TRBJ1-1; D not resolved. CDR3 size: 12 residues. The V gene's germline CDR1 is MNHEY and CDR2 SVGEGT. Trimming took off 8 bases at V and 2 bases at J, with 9 bases between the two ends.

This clonotype appeared many times. The chain joins TRBV6-2 or TRBV6-3 to TRBJ2-2, with D perhaps matching TRBD2 (5 bases). The germline gives CDR1 MNHEY, CDR2 SVGEGT. This CDR3 spans 15 amino acids. Trimming cost V 6 bases and J 6 bases, with 17 bases left between them. The CDR3 nucleotides are TGTGCCAGCAGAGAATCCGGGGATGGGGCCGGGGAGCTGTTTTTT. Translating gives CASRESGDGAGELFF.

This clonotype showed up many times. This rearrangement joins TRBV7-8 to TRBJ2-5; 10 nucleotides agree with TRBD2. V lost 2 bases to trimming and J lost 4 bases; unmatched junction nucleotides: 7. Germline V gives CDR1 SGHVS, CDR2 FQNEAQ. The CDR3 sequence is 16 residues long. Here the CDR3 reads CASSLRAAGGAETQYF. The CDR3 DNA reads as TGTGCCAGCAGCTTAAGGGCAGCGGGAGGGGCAGAGACCCAGTACTTC.

The CDR3 reads CASSARTGYYGYTF. CDR3 coding DNA: TGTGCCAGCAGCGCCCGGACAGGGTACTATGGCTACACCTTC. The chain combines TRBV7-9 with TRBJ1-2, with 8 bases fitting TRBD1. The CDR3 has 14 residues. V was clipped by 5 bases and J by 3 bases; unmatched bases: 5. Germline V gene sequence: CDR1 SEHNR, CDR2 FQNEAQ (reference sequence).

This clonotype appeared many times. The chain combines TRBV20-1 with TRBJ2-3; no clear D gene. Germline CDR1 reads DFQATT; CDR2 reads SNEGSKA (reference sequence). The V and J ends lost 4 bases and 4 bases respectively, with 9 bases between them. This CDR3 region has 12 residues. CDR3 in amino acids: CSAIRRADTQYF. The DNA for the CDR3 is TGCAGTGCTATCAGAAGGGCAGATACGCAGTATTTT.

This clonotype was counted only a few times. The J gene is TRBJ2-7, the V gene TRBV27, with D hard to call. The CDR3 extends over 12 amino acids. V shed 11 bases and J shed 3 bases, with 14 bases lying between them. In germline, CDR1 is MNHEY, CDR2 SMNVEV (reference sequence). The chain's CDR3 is CAAGPDGYEQYF. The CDR3 DNA follows: TGTGCCGCAGGCCCGGACGGCTACGAGCAGTACTTC.

The chain couples TRBV4-1 to TRBJ2-7; D gene ambiguous. V gave up 2 bases and J gave up 7 bases, with 9 bases separating them. Germline loops: CDR1 MGHRA, CDR2 YSYEKL. The length of the CDR3 is 12 residues. The CDR3 protein is CASSQSPREQYF. The CDR3 DNA reads as TGCGCCAGCAGCCAAAGCCCCCGAGAGCAGTACTTC.

The J gene is TRBJ1-1, the V gene TRBV6-2 or TRBV6-3, with unresolved D. The CDR3 is 15 residues long. The V gene's germline CDR1 is MNHEY and CDR2 SVGEGT. Trimming pared 8 bases from V and 3 bases from J, leaving 19 bases between. CDR3 protein: CASLPETNKYTEAFF. In DNA form, the CDR3 reads TGTGCCAGCCTCCCCGAGACAAACAAGTACACTGAAGCTTTCTTT.

Ten or more counts support this clonotype. The rearrangement links TRBV13 to TRBJ2-7; D call uncertain. Germline assignment: CDR1 PRHDT and CDR2 FYEKMQ (reference sequence). The CDR3 consists of 11 residues. V gave up 4 bases and J gave up 7 bases, with 8 bases separating them. The CDR3 loop is CASSSAGEQYF. As DNA, the CDR3 is TGTGCCAGCAGCTCAGCCGGGGAGCAGTACTTC.

CDR3 DNA sequence: TGTGCTAGTGGCACCGGGGGGGGCGACGAGCAGTACTTC. It yields the protein CASGTGGGDEQYF. The chain employs TRBV12-5 and TRBJ2-7, with 8 nucleotides matching TRBD2. The V gene end was trimmed by 6 bases and the J gene end by 5 bases; junction bases not matched to a gene: 6. From germline, CDR1 is LGHNT and CDR2 FRNRAP. This CDR3 contains 13 residues. The variable domain in full, with the rest retrieved from reference TRBV12-5 and TRBJ2-7, is DARVTQTPRHKVTEMGQEVTMRCQPILGHNTVFWYRQTMMQGLELLAYFRNRAPLDDSGMPKDRFSAEMPDATLATLKIQPSEPRDSAVYFCASGTGGGDEQYFGPGTRLTVT.